Below, 28 T cell receptor beta chains from the same sample are listed, as sequenced in a study of Ad26.COV2.S vaccination and SARS-CoV-2 variants. Sequencing used immunoSEQ multiplex PCR; TCRdb keeps in-frame clones, though not all of them. Here the sample spans nearly 95,000 clones, 82% being singletons. The sample was peripheral blood, taken after recovery from COVID-19. These TCRs come from a human donor who had recovered from COVID-19.

This sequence joins TRBV4-2 and TRBJ2-1, with a weak D call TRBD1 (5 bases). From germline, CDR1 is LGHNA and CDR2 YNFKEQ. V was clipped by 4 bases and J by 3 bases, with 16 bases between them. The CDR3 is 16 residues long. CDR3 region: CASSRLTGTGYNEQFF. The CDR3 DNA reads as TGTGCCAGCAGCCGGCTAACAGGTACGGGCTACAATGAGCAGTTCTTC.

The chain links TRBV7-2 to TRBJ1-1, with TRBD1 as a possible D gene (5 bases). This CDR3 has 14 amino acids. The V end was cut by 4 bases, the J end by 2 bases, with 11 bases between. Germline V gives CDR1 SGHTA, CDR2 FQGNSA. CDR3 in DNA: TGTGCCAGCAGCTCCCGGCGGGGCAACACTGAAGCTTTCTTT. It yields the protein CASSSRRGNTEAFF.

This clone occurred a few times. The chain couples TRBV27 to TRBJ2-2, with TRBD2 matching over 7 bases. V shed 7 bases and J 0 bases; nucleotides not matched to a gene: 2. Germline CDR1 is MNHEY and CDR2 is SMNVEV (reference sequence). The CDR3 spans 14 residues. CDR3 sequence (DNA): TGTGCCAGCAAGCGGGGTGCGAACACCGGGGAGCTGTTTTTT. It translates to CASKRGANTGELFF.

In its sample, this clone was seen a few times. The chain carries TRBV2 and TRBJ1-5, with a tentative D call TRBD1 (6 bases). V lost 7 bases and J lost 5, with 12 bases in between. The CDR3 sequence is 13 residues long. Germline loops: CDR1 SNHLY, CDR2 FYNNEI. CDR3 bases: TGTGCCAGCACCAGGGGATGGGATCAGCCCCAGCATTTT. It is translated as CASTRGWDQPQHF.

This clone has a single count. V gene TRBV2 combines with J gene TRBJ1-2; no firm D call. V was shortened by 5 bases and J by 3 bases, with 22 bases between the two germline ends. This CDR3 has 17 amino acids. CDR1 SNHLY and CDR2 FYNNEI come from the germline V gene. CDR3 DNA: TGTGCCAGCAGTCAAGGATCTAGCCGGGCCCGACACTATGGCTACACCTTC. It is translated as CASSQGSSRARHYGYTF.

The V gene is TRBV12-3 or TRBV12-4, the J gene TRBJ1-1; D unclear. CDR3 length: 12 residues. The V gene lost 5 bases and the J gene lost 5 bases, with 9 bases spanning the gap. CDR3 loop: CASSREGTEAFF. The CDR3, as DNA: TGTGCCAGCAGTCGGGAGGGAACTGAAGCTTTCTTT.

The CDR3 DNA reads TGCAGCGTATTCTCGACAGGGACTGGGGCCAACGTCCTGACTTTC. This codes for CSVFSTGTGANVLTF. The chain couples TRBV29-1 to TRBJ2-6; 7 nucleotides align to TRBD1. With V trimmed by 6 bases and J by 2 bases, 7 bases remained unmatched. The CDR3 is made up of 15 amino acids. Germline V gene lookup returns CDR1 SQVTM and CDR2 ANQGSEA. Combining the CDR3 with reference TRBV29-1 and TRBJ2-6 gives the whole variable domain SAVISQKPSRDICQRGTSLTIQCQVDSQVTMMFWYRQQPGQSLTLIATANQGSEATYESGFVIDKFPISRPNLTFSTLTVSNMSPEDSSIYLCSVFSTGTGANVLTFGAGSRLTVL.

The rearrangement joins TRBV6-5 to TRBJ2-1, with 9 bases identical to TRBD2. Germline-derived CDR1 and CDR2 are MNHEY and SVGAGI. V lost 10 bases, J lost 8 bases, and 12 bases stayed unmatched. The CDR3 totals 14 residues. CDR3 nucleotide sequence: TGTGCCATCAGAAGCGGGAGGAAAATCGATGAGCAGTTCTTC. It translates to CAIRSGRKIDEQFF.

The rearrangement links TRBV6-6 to TRBJ1-2; D is ambiguous. Germline CDR1 is MNHNY and CDR2 is SVGAGI (reference sequence). This CDR3 region has 13 residues. The V and J ends lost 2 bases and 4 bases respectively, with 8 bases between them. In nucleotides, the CDR3 is TGTGCCAGCAGTTACGGTGGCACCTATGGCTACACCTTC. This codes for CASSYGGTYGYTF.

CDR3 bases: TGTGCCAGCAGTTTTAGGAACGTTCAGTTCTTC. It yields the protein CASSFRNVQFF. The chain joins TRBV27 to TRBJ2-1, with D unclear. The length of the CDR3 is 11 residues. The V end was cut by 3 bases, the J end by 13 bases, with 10 bases between. Per germline, CDR1 MNHEY and CDR2 SMNVEV (reference sequence).

The rearrangement links TRBV29-1 to TRBJ2-6; D may be TRBD1 (6 bases). CDR3 length equals 15 residues. Per germline, CDR1 SQVTM and CDR2 ANQGSEA. Between the trimmed V and J ends, which lost 6 bases and 1 base, there was a span of 13 bases. The CDR3 coding sequence is TGCAGCGTCTTGATTACAGGGTCTGGGGCCAACGTCCTGACTTTC. Encoded protein: CSVLITGSGANVLTF.

The chain links TRBV27 to TRBJ2-1; 10 positions match TRBD1. Losses at the gene ends were 8 bases for V and 10 bases for J; bases not matched to a gene: 17. The CDR3 is 16 residues long. CDR1 MNHEY and CDR2 SMNVEV come from the germline V gene (reference sequence). In DNA form, the CDR3 reads TGTGCCAGCGCCCAAATCCGGGACAGGGGAGATCGGGAGCAGTTCTTC. It encodes CASAQIRDRGDREQFF.

The DNA for the CDR3 is TGTGCCAGCAGCCTCTATCAGGGGGCTAATGAAAAACTGTTTTTT. Translating it yields CASSLYQGANEKLFF. This chain links TRBV5-5 with TRBJ1-4, with TRBD1 matching over 7 bases. This CDR3 spans 15 amino acids. Trimming cost V 4 bases and J 3 bases; bases outside gene matches: 6. Germline assignment: CDR1 SGHKS and CDR2 YYEKEE (reference sequence).

The chain links TRBV14 to TRBJ2-1; D gene unclear. Germline-derived CDR1 and CDR2 are SGHDN and FVKESK. The length of the CDR3 is 11 residues. The V end lost 4 bases, the J end lost 11 bases, and 9 bases lay between the germline ends. The DNA of the CDR3 is TGTGCCAGCAGCCCTGGACCAAAGCAGTTCTTC. Residues: CASSPGPKQFF. The entire variable domain, with the rest obtained from reference TRBV14 and TRBJ2-1, is as follows: EAGVTQFPSHSVIEKGQTVTLRCDPISGHDNLYWYRRVMGKEIKFLLHFVKESKQDESGMPNNRFLAERTGGTYSTLKVQPAELEDSGVYFCASSPGPKQFFGPGTRLTVL.

The chain recombines TRBV5-1 with TRBJ2-1, with 8 positions matching TRBD2. The CDR3 is 17 residues long. V shed 0 bases and J 1 base; nucleotides not matched to a gene: 6. Per germline, CDR1 SGHRS and CDR2 YFSETQ. The CDR3 sequence is CASSLAGGLGSYNEQFF. The DNA of the CDR3 is TGCGCCAGCAGCTTGGCGGGAGGGCTAGGGTCCTACAATGAGCAGTTCTTC.

The J gene is TRBJ2-2, the V gene TRBV4-3, with D possibly matching TRBD1 (6 bases). With 0 bases removed from V and 7 bases from J, the gap between germline ends came to 15 bases. This CDR3 contains 16 residues. The V gene's germline CDR1 is LGHNA and CDR2 YSLEER. CDR3 residues: CASSQENALGGGELFF. CDR3 DNA sequence: TGCGCCAGCAGCCAAGAAAATGCCTTAGGGGGCGGGGAGCTGTTTTTT.

This chain connects TRBV7-9 to TRBJ1-3; 8 bases match TRBD1. Germline values: CDR1 SEHNR, CDR2 FQNEAQ (reference sequence). V trimming: 6 bases; J trimming: 2 bases; junction bases outside the gene matches: 6. The CDR3 runs 15 residues. In DNA form, the CDR3 reads TGTGCCAGCAGTTTGGACAGGGACCCTGGAAACACCATATATTTT. Its protein is CASSLDRDPGNTIYF. The variable domain in full, with the rest retrieved from reference TRBV7-9 and TRBJ1-3, is DTGVSQNPRHKITKRGQNVTFRCDPISEHNRLYWYRQTLGQGPEFLTYFQNEAQLEKSRLLSDRFSAERPKGSFSTLEIQRTEQGDSAMYLCASSLDRDPGNTIYFGEGSWLTVV.

The chain joins TRBV7-7 to TRBJ2-3; perhaps TRBD1 as D (6 bases). V shed 5 bases and J shed 4 bases, with 22 bases lying between them. The CDR3 runs 17 residues. Germline-derived CDR1 and CDR2 are SSHAT and FNYEAQ (reference sequence). CDR3 DNA: TGTGCCAGCAGCCGAGGGGCCAAGGGGGTGCCCCCAGATACGCAGTATTTT. Translating it yields CASSRGAKGVPPDTQYF. The full variable domain, rest sourced from reference TRBV7-7 and TRBJ2-3, is GAGVSQSPRYKVTKRGQDVTLRCDPISSHATLYWYQQALGQGPEFLTYFNYEAQPDKSGLPSDRFSAERPEGSISTLTIQRTEQRDSAMYRCASSRGAKGVPPDTQYFGPGTRLTVL.

This rearrangement joins TRBV10-2 to TRBJ2-1; D not certain. The CDR3 length is 16 residues. Between the trimmed V and J ends, which lost 10 bases and 0 bases, there was a span of 19 bases. Germline loops: CDR1 WSHSY, CDR2 SAAADI. The CDR3 sequence: CATRTVDGPSYNEQFF. The CDR3 coding sequence is TGCGCCACAAGGACCGTCGATGGCCCCTCCTACAATGAGCAGTTCTTC.

The chain has TRBV3-1 (or the pseudogene TRBV3-2) and TRBJ1-2, with D maybe TRBD1 (5 bases). The CDR3 is made up of 14 amino acids. V was shortened by 5 bases and J by 4 bases, with 14 bases between the two germline ends. Germline V lookup: CDR1 LGHDT, CDR2 YNNKEL (reference sequence). As DNA, the CDR3 is TGTGCCAGCAGCGCCCGGGACGGATTCTATGGCTACACCTTC. It is translated as CASSARDGFYGYTF.

As for this clone: Germline and junction disagree at one end, which may indicate a read error. The chain combines TRBV6-2 or TRBV6-3 with TRBJ1-4, with a possible D match to TRBD1 (5 bases). The CDR3 totals 11 residues. Germline V gene data show CDR1 as MNHEY and CDR2 as SVGEGT. The CDR3 DNA follows: TGTGCCAGCAGTTACGGACAAGGAGTGTATTTT. Translated: CASSYGQGVYF.

The chain joins TRBV10-3 to TRBJ2-2; D is uncertain. The germline V gene has CDR1 ENHRY and CDR2 SYGVKD. The CDR3 sequence is 15 residues long. The germline V and J ends were trimmed by 9 bases and 4 bases, with 18 bases remaining between them. Written as DNA, the CDR3 is TGTGCCATTCGGACCTCCAACAGTGGCACCGGGGAGCTGTTTTTT. The encoded protein is CAIRTSNSGTGELFF.

This chain connects TRBV3-1 (or the pseudogene TRBV3-2) to TRBJ2-4; D uncertain. Looked up from germline, CDR1 is LGHDT and CDR2 is YNNKEL (reference sequence). V lost 5 bases and J 0 bases, leaving 8 bases between the germline ends. The CDR3 runs to 14 residues. CDR3 in DNA: TGTGCCAGCAGCTTTACTCTAGCCAAAAACATTCAGTACTTC. Protein product: CASSFTLAKNIQYF.

This clone was detected a few times. The chain links TRBV7-9 to TRBJ1-6; D gene ambiguous. CDR1 and CDR2 (germline): SEHNR, FQNEAQ (reference sequence). The CDR3 sequence is 16 residues long. Trimming pared 5 bases from V and 4 bases from J, leaving 15 bases between. The CDR3 coding sequence is TGTGCCAGCAGCCCTGTAAGGAGTCTTTATAATTCACCCCTCCACTTT. It specifies CASSPVRSLYNSPLHF.

The V and J genes are TRBV27 and TRBJ1-5; D perhaps matches TRBD1 (5 bases). V lost 5 bases and J 9 bases, leaving 11 bases between the germline ends. CDR3 size: 12 residues. CDR1 and CDR2 (germline): MNHEY, SMNVEV (reference sequence). CDR3 in DNA: TGTGCCAGCAGTCGAGGGGCGGGGCCCCAGCATTTT. Its translation is CASSRGAGPQHF.

The sample holds a few counts of this clone. This chain connects TRBV19 to TRBJ2-3; D remains ambiguous. V was shortened by 0 bases and J by 6 bases, with 13 bases between the two germline ends. CDR3 length: 15 amino acids. From germline, CDR1 is LNHDA and CDR2 SQIVND (reference sequence). This CDR3 reads CASSIDRTVGDTQYF. For the CDR3, the DNA is TGTGCCAGTAGTATAGATCGAACCGTCGGGGATACGCAGTATTTT.

V and J are TRBV15 and TRBJ2-7; 8 positions match TRBD2. The V gene's germline CDR1 is LNHNV and CDR2 YYDKDF (reference sequence). The CDR3 contains 14 residues. J gave up 4 bases and V 6 bases, and 8 bases lay outside the gene matches. CDR3 sequence reads: CATSPGLGGYEQYF. The CDR3 nucleotides read TGTGCCACCAGTCCGGGACTAGGTGGGTACGAGCAGTACTTC.

The rearrangement joins TRBV9 to TRBJ2-3, with 9 bases that match TRBD2. Germline V CDR1 and CDR2: SGDLS, YYNGEE. The CDR3 spans 14 residues. Losses at the gene ends were 4 bases for V and 2 bases for J; bases not matched to a gene: 2. CDR3 DNA sequence: TGTGCCAGCAGCTTAGCGGGAGACACAGATACGCAGTATTTT. It translates to CASSLAGDTDTQYF.